This TCR beta chain was obtained from a study of response to subunit inactivated influenza vaccine. As to this clonotype: No antigen is known for it.

Study results and caveats: Each seasonal influenza vaccination, the authors suggested, recruits few new T cells.

From germline, CDR1 is SGHDT and CDR2 YYEEEE. The CDR3 runs to 16 residues. V shed 4 bases, J shed 2 bases, and the junction held 9 bases outside the gene matches. TCRdb re-called the RT-PCR reads with MiXCR, one entry per CDR3 protein. The sample yields a few hundred thousand distinct CDR3 sequences, approximately 15% seen once. This rearrangement joins TRBV5-6 to TRBJ2-7; 10 bases match TRBD1. This TCR was sampled from a man aged 50 to 59 who received an inactivated influenza vaccine. The source material was PBMCs from blood, sampled roughly 12 days after vaccination. CDR3 sequence reads: CASSVRGQGSAYEQYF. The CDR3 bases are TGTGCCAGCAGCGTTCGGGGACAGGGGTCGGCCTACGAGCAGTACTTC.